These 21 T cell receptor beta chains were all obtained from the same sample, sequenced in a study of blood T cell repertoires in COVID-19. The data were produced by immunoSEQ multiplex PCR, yet TCRdb's version contains in-frame clones alone and is incomplete. In the table there are 100,000 to 130,000 clones, over 80% of which are singletons. What was sequenced was peripheral blood. Receptors were obtained from a woman in her 30s with acute or convalescent COVID-19.

The rearrangement joins TRBV18 to TRBJ1-6, with 7 nucleotides matching TRBD1. The CDR3 is 14 residues long. The junction had 3 bases not matched to a gene; V was cut back by 5 bases and J by 5 bases. CDR1 and CDR2 (germline): KGHSH, LQKENI. The CDR3 here is CASSGGQNNSPLHF. CDR3 sequence (DNA): TGTGCCAGCTCAGGGGGACAGAATAATTCACCCCTCCACTTT. The whole variable domain, remainder taken from reference TRBV18 and TRBJ1-6, is NAGVMQNPRHLVRRRGQEARLRCSPMKGHSHVYWYRQLPEEGLKFMVYLQKENIIDESGMPKERFSAEFPKEGPSILRIQQVVRGDSAAYFCASSGGQNNSPLHFGNGTRLTVT.

The chain combines TRBV30 with TRBJ1-1; 8 nucleotides match TRBD1. CDR3 size: 15 residues. Germline-derived CDR1 and CDR2 are GTSNPN and SVGIG (reference sequence). J was trimmed by 3 bases and V by 0 bases; bases with no gene match: 6. CDR3 protein: CAWSVRDRRYTEAFF. CDR3 nucleotides: TGTGCCTGGAGTGTACGGGACAGGCGTTACACTGAAGCTTTCTTT. Filled out from reference TRBV30 and TRBJ1-1, the complete variable domain reads SQTIHQWPATLVQPVGSPLSLECTVEGTSNPNLYWYRQAAGRGLQLLFYSVGIGQISSEVPQNLSASRPQDRQFILSSKKLLLSDSGFYLCAWSVRDRRYTEAFFGQGTRLTVV.

This chain connects TRBV5-6 to TRBJ2-3; D remains unclear. V was pared by 0 bases and J by 4 bases, with 3 bases between. Germline CDR1 is SGHDT and CDR2 is YYEEEE. The length of the CDR3 is 12 residues. The CDR3 bases are TGTGCCAGCAGCTTGGGAGCAGATACGCAGTATTTT. Translating it yields CASSLGADTQYF.

V and J are TRBV7-9 and TRBJ2-1, with a weak D call TRBD1 (6 bases). The CDR3 runs 11 residues. Trimming removed 5 bases from V and 9 bases from J, with 8 bases in between. Germline V CDR1 and CDR2: SEHNR, FQNEAQ (reference sequence). The CDR3 DNA sequence: TGTGCCAGCAGCCTCAGGGGTGAGCAGTTCTTC. This codes for CASSLRGEQFF.

The V call is TRBV6-9, the J call TRBJ2-7; 13 positions agree with TRBD2. The V segment lost 4 bases and the J segment 3 bases; nucleotides outside the gene matches: 12. The CDR3 has 18 residues. Germline V gives CDR1 MNHGY, CDR2 SVAAGI. This CDR3 reads CASSFTRLAGGPNYEQYF. In DNA form, the CDR3 reads TGTGCCAGCAGTTTCACTCGACTAGCGGGAGGACCCAACTACGAGCAGTACTTC.

The chain recombines TRBV5-4 with TRBJ2-3; TRBD2 agrees at 7 bases. Germline CDR1 reads SGHNT; CDR2 reads YYREEE (reference sequence). This CDR3 has 16 residues. The V gene end was trimmed by 5 bases and the J gene end by 0 bases; junction bases not matched to a gene: 9. CDR3 bases: TGTGCCAGCAGTCCCCCGGGGGGACTTAGCACAGATACGCAGTATTTT. Translating gives CASSPPGGLSTDTQYF.

The chain uses TRBV28 and TRBJ1-5, with D uncertain. Per the germline V gene, CDR1 is MDHEN and CDR2 is SYDVKM. This CDR3 has 12 residues. The V end was cut by 5 bases, the J end by 5 bases, with 7 bases between. CDR3 sequence reads: CASSESDQPQHF. CDR3 nucleotide sequence: TGTGCCAGCAGTGAATCGGATCAGCCCCAGCATTTT.

The chain carries TRBV4-1 and TRBJ2-7; 10 bases align to TRBD2. Trimming at V came to 3 bases and at J to 7 bases, leaving 9 bases not matched to a gene. The length of the CDR3 is 15 residues. The V gene's germline CDR1 is MGHRA and CDR2 YSYEKL. Here the CDR3 reads CASSHSSGGAREQYF. In DNA, the CDR3 is TGCGCCAGCAGCCACTCCAGCGGGGGGGCTCGAGAGCAGTACTTC.

The genes are TRBV4-2 and TRBJ2-3; D not resolved. Germline CDR1 LGHNA, CDR2 YNFKEQ. CDR3 length: 15 amino acids. Trimming took 0 bases from V and 5 from J, leaving 12 bases between them. CDR3 DNA sequence: TGTGCCAGCAGCCAAGAGCTTTCGGAGTTAGATACGCAGTATTTT. The encoded protein is CASSQELSELDTQYF.

The chain employs TRBV5-1 and TRBJ1-3; the D gene is possibly TRBD1 (6 bases). Germline-derived CDR1 and CDR2 are SGHRS and YFSETQ. The CDR3 is 14 amino acids. Trimming cost V 4 bases and J 2 bases, with 10 bases left between them. The CDR3 region is CASSRTVAGNTIYF. The CDR3 DNA reads as TGCGCCAGCAGCCGGACAGTTGCTGGAAACACCATATATTTT.

The rearrangement links TRBV29-1 to TRBJ2-7; TRBD1 matches 11 bases. Per germline, CDR1 SQVTM and CDR2 ANQGSEA. Trimming at V came to 7 bases and at J to 7 bases, leaving 6 bases not matched to a gene. The CDR3 runs to 12 residues. The CDR3 spells CSGGQGAWEQYF. The CDR3 bases are TGCAGCGGCGGACAGGGGGCATGGGAGCAGTACTTC.

The chain uses TRBV7-9 and TRBJ1-2; D remains unclear. The CDR3 loop spans 15 amino acids. The V gene lost 1 base and the J gene lost 4 bases, with 13 bases spanning the gap. Germline V gene lookup returns CDR1 SEHNR and CDR2 FQNEAQ (reference sequence). CDR3 in amino acids: CASSLVGPEGYGYTF. For the CDR3, the DNA is TGTGCCAGCAGCTTAGTTGGCCCGGAGGGCTATGGCTACACCTTC.

The rearrangement uses TRBV19 and TRBJ2-1; D is perhaps TRBD2 (6 bases). V lost 3 bases, J lost 0 bases, and 12 bases lay in between. CDR1 is LNHDA and CDR2 is SQIVND in the germline V gene (reference sequence). This CDR3 contains 16 residues. CDR3 loop: CASSILGGVSYNEQFF. CDR3 DNA: TGTGCCAGTAGTATTCTCGGCGGGGTCTCCTACAATGAGCAGTTCTTC.

V is TRBV30 and J is TRBJ2-7; D remains unclear. The CDR3 sequence is 10 residues long. The V end was cut by 2 bases, the J end by 5 bases, with 4 bases between. Germline V gene sequence: CDR1 GTSNPN, CDR2 SVGIG (reference sequence). CDR3 protein: CAWSRDEQYF. CDR3 in DNA: TGTGCCTGGAGTCGGGACGAGCAGTACTTC. Together with reference TRBV30 and TRBJ2-7, the CDR3 gives the full variable domain: SQTIHQWPATLVQPVGSPLSLECTVEGTSNPNLYWYRQAAGRGLQLLFYSVGIGQISSEVPQNLSASRPQDRQFILSSKKLLLSDSGFYLCAWSRDEQYFGPGTRLTVT.

In this sample, this clone turned up a few times. J is TRBJ2-5 and V is TRBV5-4; TRBD2 might be the D (6 bases). Deletions cut 0 bases from V and 5 bases from J, with 14 bases between. Germline CDR1 and CDR2: SGHNT and YYREEE (reference sequence). This CDR3 spans 15 amino acids. DNA of the CDR3: TGTGCCAGCAGCTTGGGTGGAGGGAGAGACGAGACCCAGTACTTC. It specifies CASSLGGGRDETQYF. The full variable domain, with the rest looked up from reference TRBV5-4 and TRBJ2-5, is ETGVTQSPTHLIKTRGQQVTLRCSSQSGHNTVSWYQQALGQGPQFIFQYYREEENGRGNFPPRFSGLQFPNYSSELNVNALELDDSALYLCASSLGGGRDETQYFGPGTRLLVL.

The CDR3 DNA follows: TGTGCCAGCACCTCCCTTAGACAGTCGAACACCGGGGAGCTGTTTTTT. This translates into CASTSLRQSNTGELFF. This rearrangement joins TRBV28 to TRBJ2-2; perhaps TRBD1 as D (5 bases). This CDR3 region has 16 residues. Germline values: CDR1 MDHEN, CDR2 SYDVKM. Trimming cost V 7 bases and J 0 bases, with 15 bases left between them.

The chain is built from TRBV10-3 and TRBJ2-3, with 10 bases lining up with TRBD2. The CDR3 is 14 residues long. Per the germline V gene, CDR1 is ENHRY and CDR2 is SYGVKD. V shed 4 bases and J 6 bases; nucleotides not matched to a gene: 4. The CDR3 spells CAISAAGGLDTQYF. CDR3 coding DNA: TGTGCCATCAGTGCAGCGGGGGGGCTTGATACGCAGTATTTT.

The V call is TRBV3-1 (or the pseudogene TRBV3-2), the J call TRBJ1-2; 7 nucleotides agree with TRBD1. This CDR3 has 13 residues. Germline loops: CDR1 LGHDT, CDR2 YNNKEL (reference sequence). The ends lost 7 bases at V and 8 bases at J; junction bases unmatched: 10. The CDR3 sequence: CASTRGGGRGYTF. The CDR3 bases are TGTGCCAGCACCCGAGGGGGCGGAAGGGGCTACACCTTC.

The J gene is TRBJ2-7, the V gene TRBV27; TRBD1 aligns across 8 bases. The junction had 8 bases not matched to a gene; V was cut back by 4 bases and J by 3 bases. Germline CDR1 reads MNHEY; CDR2 reads SMNVEV (reference sequence). CDR3 length: 15 amino acids. CDR3 in DNA: TGTGCCAGCAGTTCTCCAGGGGGCCCCCTCTACGAGCAGTACTTC. Encoded protein: CASSSPGGPLYEQYF.

The chain has TRBV28 and TRBJ2-1; 9 bases are shared with TRBD2. Germline V CDR1 and CDR2: MDHEN, SYDVKM. V was clipped by 10 bases and J by 7 bases; unmatched bases: 14. The CDR3 has 15 residues. The CDR3 loop is CATNTLAGNTNEQFF. The CDR3 region has the DNA TGTGCCACCAATACTCTAGCGGGAAACACTAATGAGCAGTTCTTC.

This clone showed up just once. The chain joins TRBV28 to TRBJ2-5, with 7 bases that match TRBD1. This CDR3 is built from 13 residues. The germline CDR1 and CDR2 sequences are MDHEN and SYDVKM. Trimming took 5 bases from V and 6 from J; bases not matched to a gene: 6. In nucleotides, the CDR3 is TGTGCCAGCAGTACCTACAGGGGACAGACCCAGTACTTC. It specifies CASSTYRGQTQYF. Based on the CDR3 plus reference TRBV28 and TRBJ2-5, the full variable domain is DVKVTQSSRYLVKRTGEKVFLECVQDMDHENMFWYRQDPGLGLRLIYFSYDVKMKEKGDIPEGYSVSREKKERFSLILESASTNQTSMYLCASSTYRGQTQYFGPGTRLLVL.